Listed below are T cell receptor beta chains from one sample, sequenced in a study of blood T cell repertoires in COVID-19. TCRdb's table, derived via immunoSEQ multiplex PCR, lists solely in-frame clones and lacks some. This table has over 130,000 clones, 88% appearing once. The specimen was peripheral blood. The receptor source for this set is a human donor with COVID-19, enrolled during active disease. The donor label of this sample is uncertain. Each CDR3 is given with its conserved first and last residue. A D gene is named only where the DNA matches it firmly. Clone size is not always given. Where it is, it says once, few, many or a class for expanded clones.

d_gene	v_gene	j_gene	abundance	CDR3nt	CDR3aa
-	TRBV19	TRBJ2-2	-	TGTGCCAGTAGTTCGGGAGGGGGCGGCGGGGAGCTGTTTTTT	CASSSGGGGGELFF
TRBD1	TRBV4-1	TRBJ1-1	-	TGCGCCAGCAGCCCGGGACAGGGGGCAAGAACTGAAGCTTTCTTT	CASSPGQGARTEAFF
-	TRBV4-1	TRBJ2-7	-	TGCGCCAGCAGCCAAGCTAGCGCATCCTACGAGCAGTACTTC	CASSQASASYEQYF
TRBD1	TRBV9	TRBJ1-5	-	TGTGCCAGCAGCGTAGGGACAGGTGATGGCCAGCCCCAGCATTTT	CASSVGTGDGQPQHF
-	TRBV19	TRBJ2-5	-	TGTGCCAGTAGCCTTAGCGCGGGGGGACAGGGAATTAGGGACTTC	CASSLSAGGQGIRDF
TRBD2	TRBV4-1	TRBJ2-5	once	TGCGCCAGCAGCCAAGGCCCTAGCGGTGAACAAGAGACCCAGTACTTC	CASSQGPSGEQETQYF
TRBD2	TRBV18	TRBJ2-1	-	TGTGCCAGCTCACAACCCCCTAAAACTAGCGGGAGGTTGTATGAGCAGTTCTTC	CASSQPPKTSGRLYEQFF
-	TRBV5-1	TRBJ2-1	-	TGCGCCAGCAGCTTGTTCCCTTACAATGAGCAGTTCTTC	CASSLFPYNEQFF
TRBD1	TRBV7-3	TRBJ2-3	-	TGTGCCAGCAGCTTAAGAGGGGGCGCGGCAGATACGCAGTATTTT	CASSLRGGAADTQYF
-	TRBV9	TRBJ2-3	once	TGTGCCAGCAGCGCAGACCCCAGCGGGACAGATACGCAGTATTTT	CASSADPSGTDTQYF
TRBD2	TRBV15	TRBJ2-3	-	TGTGCCACCAGCAGAGATCTAGCGGGGAGCACAGATACGCAGTATTTT	CATSRDLAGSTDTQYF
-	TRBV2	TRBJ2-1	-	TGTGCCAGCAGTCCAGAAAACAGGGAGAACAATGAGCAGTTCTTC	CASSPENRENNEQFF
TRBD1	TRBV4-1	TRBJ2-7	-	TGCGCCAGCAGCCAACAATACCGGGACAGCCAATTCTACGAGCAGTACTTC	CASSQQYRDSQFYEQYF
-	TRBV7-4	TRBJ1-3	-	TGTGCCAGCAGCCTGAGCCTTCCAACAGGGCTCACCTCTGGAAACACCATATATTTT	CASSLSLPTGLTSGNTIYF
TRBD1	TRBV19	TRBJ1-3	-	TGTGCCAGTGGGACAGACTCTGGAAACACCATATATTTT	CASGTDSGNTIYF